What follows describes a single T cell receptor beta chain. Its antigen remains unknown. TCRdb reprocessed the 5' RACE reads with MiXCR, giving one entry per CDR3 protein. This sample has about 470,000 distinct CDR3 sequences; around a quarter occur once, and the top ten carry around an eighth. CDR3 length equals 14 residues. Trimming shortened V by 5 bases and J by 5 bases, and 12 bases separated the two germline ends. Germline CDR1 is KGHDR and CDR2 is SFDVKD. The data originate from a study of T-cell memory formation after mild COVID-19. Overall study results and limits: Day 15 to 85 contractors were CD4/CD8 balanced; later expanders leaned CD4+.

The clonotype originates from an adult woman who had mild COVID-19 (a few samples of this study predate the infection). Cell type and time point are not known. Sequences were obtained from PBMCs or a T cell subset sorted from them (not recorded which). The gene calls are TRBV24-1 and TRBJ1-5; possibly TRBD1 for D (5 bases). The CDR3 is CATSGQGLDQPQHF. Written as DNA, the CDR3 is TGTGCCACCAGTGGCCAGGGACTCGATCAGCCCCAGCATTTT.